The clone carrying this TCR beta chain was seen at least ten times. The antigen remains undetermined. Amplification of TCR beta CDR3 regions was performed using RNA transcripts as template. First-round RT-PCR targeting the TCR CDR3 was performed with the HTBI primer set. TCRdb re-called the multiplex PCR reads through MiXCR, storing one row per CDR3 protein. The sample includes around 340,000 distinct CDR3 sequences, 15% to 20% seen only once; the top ten take roughly 15%. The CDR3 sequence is 15 residues long. Germline V gene lookup returns CDR1 MDHEN and CDR2 SYDVKM. The ends were cut back, 2 bases at V and 0 bases at J, with 8 bases in the middle. The data were taken from a study of T cells in Graves' hyperthyroidism and ophthalmopathy. Study results and limitations: Most thyroid-expanded clonotypes above 0.001 were also found in blood.

The clonotype was recovered from a woman in her thirties or forties with Graves' ophthalmopathy. The sequenced material came from blood. The gene calls are TRBV28 and TRBJ1-5; D call uncertain. CDR3 nucleotide sequence: TGTGCCAGCAGTTTAGGAGGGTTTAGCAATCAGCCCCAGCATTTT. Its protein product is CASSLGGFSNQPQHF.